These T cell receptor beta chains were read from a single sample in a study of CD8+ T cells in alopecia areata. Here immunoSEQ multiplex PCR was the method, and the copy in TCRdb shows in-frame clones only, minus some. The table records about 110,000 clones, approximately 60% of them present only once. Source material: CD8+ T cells sorted from blood. The receptors originated from a human donor in good health. The CDR3 runs from the conserved cysteine through the conserved F or W. Each record gives: D gene, V gene, clone size, J gene, CDR3 protein, CDR3 DNA. D genes are given only for firm matches. For some rows the clone size is stated as once, few or many, or as a class when expanded; others skip it.

>-|TRBV15|-|TRBJ1-1
CATSRARIGNTEAFF
TGTGCCACCAGCAGAGCTAGGATCGGGAACACTGAAGCTTTCTTT
>-|TRBV4-3|-|TRBJ2-1
CASSRYAGALYNEQFF
TGCGCCAGCAGCCGATACGCGGGGGCCCTGTACAATGAGCAGTTCTTC
>-|TRBV5-6|-|TRBJ2-7
CASSLELAYEQYF
TGTGCCAGCAGCTTGGAACTTGCCTACGAGCAGTACTTC
>-|TRBV11-2|-|TRBJ1-6
CASSRSGKASYNSPLHF
TGTGCCAGCAGCCGTAGTGGGAAAGCCTCCTATAATTCACCCCTCCACTTT
>TRBD1|TRBV4-1|-|TRBJ2-7
CASSHVQGPGYEQYF
TGCGCCAGCAGCCATGTACAGGGGCCGGGGTACGAGCAGTACTTC
>-|TRBV30|-|TRBJ2-2
CAQADYSGELFF
TGTGCCCAAGCCGACTACTCTGGGGAGCTGTTTTTT
>TRBD1|TRBV27|-|TRBJ1-1
CASSLMTGAHAFF
TGTGCCAGCAGTTTAATGACAGGGGCGCATGCTTTCTTT
>-|TRBV4-3|-|TRBJ2-1
CASSPEVSGWGEQFF
TGCGCCAGCAGCCCGGAGGTCTCGGGCTGGGGTGAGCAGTTCTTC
>TRBD2|TRBV7-8|-|TRBJ2-1
CASSLARLAGGGEQFF
TGTGCCAGCAGCTTAGCCAGACTAGCGGGGGGAGGAGAGCAGTTCTTC
>TRBD2|TRBV29-1|few|TRBJ2-7
CSTREGEGEQYF
TGCAGCACTAGGGAAGGGGAGGGCGAGCAGTACTTC
>TRBD1|TRBV4-2|-|TRBJ2-3
CASSQDHRGADTQYF
TGTGCCAGCAGCCAAGACCACAGGGGGGCAGATACGCAGTATTTT
>TRBD2|TRBV4-1|-|TRBJ2-3
CASSQDEAGTDTQYF
TGCGCCAGCAGCCAAGATGAAGCGGGGACAGATACGCAGTATTTT
>-|TRBV6-5|-|TRBJ1-5
CASSYRSNQPQHF
TGTGCCAGCAGTTATCGTAGCAATCAGCCCCAGCATTTT
>-|TRBV7-9|few|TRBJ1-1
CASSYSGGWAFF
TGTGCCAGCAGCTATAGCGGCGGCTGGGCTTTCTTT
>-|TRBV14|-|TRBJ2-3
CASSQVADTQYF
TGTGCCAGCAGCCAAGTTGCAGATACGCAGTATTTT
>-|TRBV29-1|once|TRBJ2-2
CSVVDGYTGELFF
TGCAGCGTTGTGGACGGTTACACCGGGGAGCTGTTTTTT
>-|TRBV10-3|few|TRBJ2-7
CAIRDPGASYEQYF
TGTGCCATCAGGGATCCCGGGGCAAGCTACGAGCAGTACTTC
>TRBD1|TRBV19|-|TRBJ1-5
CASRGQGGGQPQHF
TGTGCCAGTAGAGGACAGGGAGGAGGTCAGCCCCAGCATTTT
>-|TRBV5-6|-|TRBJ2-1
CASTVGRISNEQFF
TGTGCCAGCACGGTTGGGAGAATATCCAATGAGCAGTTCTTC
>-|TRBV7-8|-|TRBJ2-3
CASTQGLRGTDTQYF
TGTGCCAGCACCCAGGGACTCCGAGGCACAGATACGCAGTATTTT
>TRBD1|TRBV13|few|TRBJ2-1
CASSTIMDRWNEQFF
TGTGCCAGCAGCACAATAATGGACAGGTGGAATGAGCAGTTCTTC
>TRBD2|TRBV10-2|-|TRBJ2-3
CASRAAGERWGDTQYF
TGCGCCAGCAGGGCAGCGGGGGAGAGGTGGGGAGATACGCAGTATTTT
>-|TRBV6-4|once|TRBJ2-1
CASSGSWNEQFF
TGTGCCAGCAGCGGATCATGGAATGAGCAGTTCTTC
>TRBD1|TRBV7-2|medium-sized|TRBJ1-2
CASSLGGQGAFGYTF
TGTGCCAGCAGCTTAGGGGGACAGGGGGCGTTTGGCTACACCTTC
>-|TRBV19|-|TRBJ1-2
CASSVVDYGYTF
TGTGCCAGTAGCGTGGTGGACTATGGCTACACCTTC
>-|TRBV5-1|once|TRBJ2-7
CASSLFPPTVLFTYEQYF
TGCGCCAGCAGCTTGTTCCCCCCGACAGTACTGTTTACCTACGAGCAGTACTTC
>TRBD1|TRBV10-3|few|TRBJ1-2
CAISELPGQGKDGYTF
TGTGCCATCAGTGAGCTCCCGGGACAGGGGAAGGATGGCTACACCTTC
>-|TRBV9|few|TRBJ2-1
CASSSSFGDYNEQFF
TGTGCCAGCAGCTCCTCCTTTGGGGACTACAATGAGCAGTTCTTC
>TRBD1|TRBV5-4|-|TRBJ1-2
CASSLGDRGVRGYTF
TGTGCCAGCAGCTTGGGGGACAGGGGGGTTCGTGGCTACACCTTC
>-|TRBV2|-|TRBJ2-7
CASSEGSLLGPEQYF
TGTGCCAGCAGTGAAGGGTCTCTCTTAGGTCCCGAGCAGTACTTC
>-|TRBV19|once|TRBJ2-3
CASSISDGTQYF
TGTGCCAGTAGTATATCGGACGGAACGCAGTATTTT
>TRBD1|TRBV29-1|-|TRBJ1-3
CSVRTGSGNTIYF
TGCAGCGTTCGGACAGGTAGCGGAAACACCATATATTTT
>TRBD1|TRBV4-1|-|TRBJ2-1
CASSQDRGTYNEQFF
TGCGCCAGCAGCCAAGACAGGGGGACCTACAATGAGCAGTTCTTC
>-|TRBV29-1|few|TRBJ2-6
CSVYTGGVSGANVLTF
TGCAGCGTTTATACAGGGGGGGTTTCTGGGGCCAACGTCCTGACTTTC
>-|TRBV5-6|-|TRBJ1-1
CASSRGQNTEAFF
TGTGCCAGCAGCCGGGGACAGAACACTGAAGCTTTCTTT